This is a list of T cell receptor beta chains from one sample in a study of regulatory T cells in long-lasting Graves disease. TCRdb re-called the multiplex PCR reads through MiXCR, storing one row per CDR3 protein. This table has around 460,000 distinct CDR3 sequences, 14% appearing once. This sample was shared with a second study, whose subject was T cells in Graves' hyperthyroidism and ophthalmopathy.

The sample was peripheral blood mononuclear cells (PBMCs), taken at new diagnosis, from a patient treated with antithyroid drugs. The origin of the receptors is a woman between 45 and 65 years old with Graves disease. Each CDR3 is given without its conserved first and last residue.

J gene | V gene | CDR3 protein
TRBJ2-3 | TRBV7-6 | ASSLAGWSTDTQY
TRBJ2-5 | TRBV20-1 | SARDASTNQETQY
TRBJ2-3 | TRBV6-1 | ASSPTADTQY
TRBJ2-1 | TRBV28 | ASSAPRGSYNEQF
TRBJ2-7 | TRBV19 | ASSIDLVQQYYEQY
TRBJ2-1 | TRBV7-9 | ASSLDGVGLPFNEQF
TRBJ2-7 | TRBV6-5 | ASSYSMGPYEQY
TRBJ2-2 | TRBV30 | AWSVQGITGELF
TRBJ2-2 | TRBV25-1 | ASSEFELQGLAGELF
TRBJ2-1 | TRBV11-2 | ASSLLVLAGAYNEQF
TRBJ1-1 | TRBV12-3/TRBV12-4 | ASSPGGANTEAF
TRBJ2-1 | TRBV28 | AISGLADHNEQF
TRBJ2-1 | TRBV27 | ASSSLMIAGAWDEQF
TRBJ1-5 | TRBV12-3/TRBV12-4 | ASSFTGVGGSNQPQH
TRBJ1-3 | TRBV5-1 | ASSLTPRQGASGNTIY
TRBJ2-1 | TRBV20-1 | SARAKGGLSYNEQF
TRBJ1-1 | TRBV2 | ASNPTTGNTEAF
TRBJ2-6 | TRBV11-3 | ASSPYAGTNYPGANVLT
TRBJ1-2 | TRBV2 | AGSSDRGQGYT
TRBJ2-5 | TRBV28 | ASSPLRVALETQY
TRBJ1-4 | TRBV19 | ASSIEGPTNEKLF
TRBJ2-1 | TRBV19 | ASSRLSAGFYNEQF
TRBJ2-5 | TRBV20-1 | SARGLYQETQY
TRBJ2-7 | TRBV28 | ASTIGYEQY
TRBJ2-7 | TRBV11-2 | ASSLRATYEQY
TRBJ2-5 | TRBV28 | ASSVQGFQETQY
TRBJ2-1 | TRBV28 | ASTRGLSSYNEQF
TRBJ2-2 | TRBV29-1 | SASSVTENTGELF
TRBJ2-7 | TRBV9 | ASSVDGRGYEQY
TRBJ1-3 | TRBV28 | ASSSPTGGSSGNTIY
TRBJ2-5 | TRBV18 | ASSPPTGQETQY
TRBJ2-3 | TRBV5-1 | ASSFNGPDSTDTQY
TRBJ1-6 | TRBV3-1 | ASSQRESNSPLH
TRBJ2-7 | TRBV3-1 | ASSLSGSKYEQY
TRBJ2-2 | TRBV9 | ASSVEGLAGGPNTGELF
TRBJ1-5 | TRBV2 | ASSQDKGQGAQPQH
TRBJ2-5 | TRBV7-9 | ASSSRQAQETQY
TRBJ2-5 | TRBV2 | ASSEVARGAGVRETQY
TRBJ1-2 | TRBV29-1 | SVDRRGDYYGYT
TRBJ2-5 | TRBV12-3/TRBV12-4 | ASRSEAGSRETQY
TRBJ2-7 | TRBV3-1 | ASSQDTPRSTGAYEQY
TRBJ2-3 | TRBV12-5 | ASGSADTQY
TRBJ2-2 | TRBV28 | ASSPPKRQDNTGELF
TRBJ1-1 | TRBV30 | AWLFPGPYIEDTEAF
TRBJ2-2 | TRBV7-3 | ASSLNLAGGTGELF
TRBJ1-4 | TRBV7-9 | ASGSGSEKLF
TRBJ2-1 | TRBV6-2/TRBV6-3 | ASSLLQGIFVYEQF
TRBJ2-3 | TRBV11-2 | ASSLWGGAPDTQY
TRBJ2-7 | TRBV27 | ASSLWGQRGGNEQY
TRBJ2-3 | TRBV11-2 | ASSLSRTRVPTDTQY
TRBJ1-5 | TRBV28 | ASSVLQGAQPQH
TRBJ2-1 | TRBV10-3 | AISEVAGGRDEQF
TRBJ1-1 | TRBV6-2/TRBV6-3 | ASSFARVGRGTEAF
TRBJ2-7 | TRBV9 | ASSTPGKTSSEQY
TRBJ2-1 | TRBV28 | ASSWLGSLRNNEQF
TRBJ2-1 | TRBV29-1 | SVVSSAIYNEQF
TRBJ2-6 | TRBV28 | ASSLNSGANVLT
TRBJ1-1 | TRBV12-3/TRBV12-4 | ASAVSIGVVEAF
TRBJ2-3 | TRBV10-3 | AITSGSGTDTQY